Listed here are 23 T cell receptor beta chains from one sample, sequenced in a study of shared clonotypes between healthy human individuals. Using immunoSEQ multiplex PCR, the repertoire was profiled, and TCRdb retains in-frame clones only, with some absent. The table lists millions of clones, more than 80% of them singletons. Specimen: naive CD4+ T cells from PBMCs. The subset is: CD45RA+ positively selected. Receptors originate from a man younger than 30 in good health. Some clones in this sample may be carry-over from other donors' samples.

The chain combines TRBV4-1 with TRBJ1-2, with D unresolved. This CDR3 spans 14 amino acids. Germline-derived CDR1 and CDR2 are MGHRA and YSYEKL. V dropped 4 bases and J dropped 1 base, with 10 bases sitting between them. CDR3 loop: CASSRDGFNYGYTF. In DNA, the CDR3 is TGCGCCAGCAGCCGAGACGGCTTTAACTATGGCTACACCTTC.

The chain couples TRBV4-1 to TRBJ2-7, with TRBD1 as a possible D gene (5 bases). Germline CDR1 is MGHRA and CDR2 is YSYEKL. Trimming removed 1 base at V and 0 bases at J, with 10 bases between. This CDR3 comprises 15 residues. CDR3 sequence reads: CASSQGNRISYEQYF. In nucleotides, the CDR3 is TGCGCCAGCAGCCAAGGTAACAGGATCTCCTACGAGCAGTACTTC.

This rearrangement joins TRBV28 to TRBJ2-7; 8 bases align to TRBD1. Losses at the gene ends were 6 bases for V and 4 bases for J; bases not matched to a gene: 8. The CDR3 sequence is 14 residues long. Germline V gives CDR1 MDHEN, CDR2 SYDVKM. CDR3 DNA sequence: TGTGCCAGCAGAGGACAGGGCCTGGGGTACGAGCAGTACTTC. Its protein product is CASRGQGLGYEQYF. Filled out from reference TRBV28 and TRBJ2-7, the complete variable domain reads DVKVTQSSRYLVKRTGEKVFLECVQDMDHENMFWYRQDPGLGLRLIYFSYDVKMKEKGDIPEGYSVSREKKERFSLILESASTNQTSMYLCASRGQGLGYEQYFGPGTRLTVT.

The J gene is TRBJ2-7, the V gene TRBV11-2, with D possibly TRBD1 on 6 matching bases. CDR3 length: 14 amino acids. CDR1 and CDR2 from the germline V gene are SGHAT and FQNNGV. Trimming left V 3 bases short and J 3 bases short, with 12 bases between. CDR3 coding DNA: TGTGCCAGCAGCTTTACAGGGCTCGGCTACGAGCAGTACTTC. Translating gives CASSFTGLGYEQYF.

This sequence joins TRBV19 and TRBJ1-2; 10 bases align to TRBD1. The CDR3 loop spans 15 amino acids. Germline CDR1 reads LNHDA; CDR2 reads SQIVND (reference sequence). With V trimmed by 3 bases and J by 6 bases, 7 bases remained unmatched. CDR3 amino acids: CASSIIGTGVNGYTF. CDR3 nucleotide sequence: TGTGCCAGTAGTATCATCGGGACAGGGGTAAATGGCTACACCTTC.

With regard to this clone: The sample contains more than one DNA sequence encoding this CDR3. This sequence joins TRBV6-1 and TRBJ2-7, with D unresolved. Per the germline V gene, CDR1 is MNHNS and CDR2 is SASEGT. The CDR3 is made up of 13 amino acids. V was shortened by 4 bases and J by 1 base, with 8 bases between the two germline ends. The CDR3 region has the DNA TGTGCCAGCAGTGTGGTCTCGTCCTACGAGCAGTACTTC. It encodes CASSVVSSYEQYF.

This chain links TRBV2 with TRBJ2-1, with 8 nucleotides matching TRBD2. V gave up 5 bases and J gave up 8 bases; unmatched junction bases: 2. This CDR3 spans 12 amino acids. CDR1 SNHLY and CDR2 FYNNEI come from the germline V gene. CDR3 residues: CASSLAGYEQFF. The CDR3 DNA is TGTGCCAGCAGTCTAGCGGGCTATGAGCAGTTCTTC.

V is TRBV27 and J is TRBJ2-7; the match to TRBD1 covers 7 bases. The CDR3 length is 14 residues. Germline V lookup: CDR1 MNHEY, CDR2 SMNVEV (reference sequence). The trim removed 5 bases at V and 2 bases at J, leaving 6 bases unmatched. CDR3 in amino acids: CASSPLDRPYEQYF. CDR3 sequence (DNA): TGTGCCAGCAGTCCCCTGGACAGGCCCTACGAGCAGTACTTC.

There are a few counts of this clone. The sample holds other DNA sequences that translate to the same CDR3. J is TRBJ1-1 and V is TRBV29-1; D ambiguous. The ends were cut back, 3 bases at V and 3 bases at J, with 8 bases in the middle. The CDR3 spans 12 residues. Per the germline V gene, CDR1 is SQVTM and CDR2 is ANQGSEA. CDR3 sequence: CSVDRADTEAFF. Here the CDR3 DNA reads TGCAGCGTTGATCGTGCGGACACTGAAGCTTTCTTT.

This clone was observed once. The gene calls are TRBV6-4 and TRBJ2-1; 8 nucleotides agree with TRBD1. The CDR3 has 13 amino acids. CDR1 and CDR2 (germline): MRHNA, SNTAGT. With 6 bases clipped from V and 5 bases from J, the junction kept 3 bases outside the gene matches. The CDR3 reads CASSPTGDNEQFF. The CDR3 nucleotides are TGTGCCAGCAGCCCGACAGGGGACAATGAGCAGTTCTTC.

This chain connects TRBV30 to TRBJ2-5, with 7 bases fitting TRBD1. The germline V gene has CDR1 GTSNPN and CDR2 SVGIG (reference sequence). The CDR3 contains 15 residues. V gave up 2 bases and J gave up 5 bases; unmatched junction bases: 11. CDR3 protein: CAWSRLDRSAETQYF. As DNA, the CDR3 is TGTGCCTGGAGTCGCTTGGACAGGTCGGCGGAGACCCAGTACTTC.

The rearrangement links TRBV4-1 to TRBJ2-7, with TRBD2 matching over 16 bases. This CDR3 comprises 19 residues. Trimming cost V 1 base and J 2 bases; bases outside gene matches: 8. Germline CDR1 MGHRA, CDR2 YSYEKL. CDR3: CASSQAPGLAGGGPYEQYF. The CDR3 DNA sequence: TGCGCCAGCAGCCAAGCCCCGGGACTAGCGGGAGGGGGGCCCTACGAGCAGTACTTC.

The J gene is TRBJ1-1, the V gene TRBV21-1; TRBD1, the table's D call, lacks a check against the DNA. TRBV21-1 is a documented pseudogene. The CDR3 contains 16 residues. The CDR3 region is CASSKVVGRLNTEAFF. Here the CDR3 DNA reads TGTGCCAGCAGCAAAGTGGTGGGCAGGTTGAACACTGAAGCTTTCTTT.

This CDR3 is CASSPPTGVPYGYTF. DNA of the CDR3: TGTGCCAGCAGCCCCCCGACAGGGGTTCCCTATGGCTACACCTTC. The chain couples TRBV7-2 to TRBJ1-2, with 8 positions matching TRBD1. CDR3 length equals 15 residues. CDR1 is SGHTA, CDR2 FQGNSA, per germline. V gave up 5 bases and J gave up 4 bases; unmatched junction bases: 9.

The V call is TRBV6-6, the J call TRBJ1-2; the D gene is possibly TRBD1 (6 bases). The CDR3 is 15 residues long. V lost 10 bases, J lost 8 bases, and 26 bases lay in between. CDR1 MNHNY and CDR2 SVGAGI come from the germline V gene (reference sequence). The CDR3 sequence is CATTPTGFHTEGYTF. Written as DNA, the CDR3 is TGTGCCACCACCCCAACAGGGTTCCACACGGAAGGCTACACCTTC.

Regarding this clone: At one of its ends the junction is not consistent with the germline gene, which may arise from a read error. This sample includes further DNA sequences coding for the same CDR3. The gene calls are TRBV7-3 and TRBJ2-6; D gene unclear. The CDR3 length is 16 residues. Germline V lookup: CDR1 SGHTA, CDR2 FQGTGA. CDR3 residues: CASSLIAGSGANVLTF. CDR3 nucleotides: TGTGCCAGCAGCTTAATCGCAGGATCTGGAGCCAACGTCCTGACTTTC.

This clone has just one count. The rearrangement uses TRBV7-9 and TRBJ2-2; D is unclear. The V gene lost 5 bases and the J gene lost 6 bases, with 7 bases spanning the gap. This CDR3 comprises 12 residues. The germline V gene encodes CDR1 SEHNR and CDR2 FQNEAQ (reference sequence). The CDR3 coding sequence is TGTGCCAGCAGCCGCGAGCCCGGGGAGCTGTTTTTT. Its protein is CASSREPGELFF.

Notes on this clone: Other DNA sequences from this sample encode an identical CDR3 as well. The rearrangement uses TRBV18 and TRBJ1-2, with 9 bases matching TRBD1. The CDR3 loop spans 14 amino acids. Trimming cost V 3 bases and J 4 bases; bases outside gene matches: 3. In germline, CDR1 is KGHSH, CDR2 LQKENI. For the CDR3, the DNA is TGTGCCAGCTCACCGGGACAGGGCGTCTATGGCTACACCTTC. This encodes CASSPGQGVYGYTF.

V and J are TRBV6-1 and TRBJ1-2, with a weak D call TRBD1 (5 bases). Trimming cost V 5 bases and J 8 bases, with 18 bases left between them. This CDR3 contains 14 residues. Germline V gene lookup returns CDR1 MNHNS and CDR2 SASEGT. CDR3 loop: CASSKREGRDGYTF. Here the CDR3 DNA reads TGTGCCAGCAGTAAACGAGAGGGGAGGGACGGCTACACCTTC.

This chain joins TRBV6-1 and TRBJ1-2; D is unresolved. The CDR3 totals 15 residues. The V end lost 6 bases, the J end lost 1 base, and 15 bases lay between the germline ends. Germline-derived CDR1 and CDR2 are MNHNS and SASEGT. The CDR3 region has the DNA TGTGCCAGCAGAGGAGACCAGCCCATTAACTATGGCTACACCTTC. Translating gives CASRGDQPINYGYTF.

The DNA of the CDR3 is TGTGCCAGCAGTCCGGGGCATTCCTACAATGAGCAGTTCTTC. Residues: CASSPGHSYNEQFF. V and J are TRBV28 and TRBJ2-1, with D perhaps assigned TRBD1 or TRBD2 (5 bases each). CDR3 size: 14 residues. The germline V gene encodes CDR1 MDHEN and CDR2 SYDVKM. V shed 5 bases and J shed 1 base, with 9 bases lying between them.

The chain recombines TRBV25-1 with TRBJ1-1; tentatively, D is TRBD1 (6 bases). Per germline, CDR1 MGHDK and CDR2 SYGVNS. V was cut by 1 base and J by 10 bases, with 10 bases left in between. CDR3 length: 12 amino acids. CDR3 sequence (DNA): TGTGCCAGCAGTGAATCGGTCAGGGGAGCTTTCTTT. Amino acids: CASSESVRGAFF.

This clone came up once. As DNA, the CDR3 is TGTGCCAGCAACAGACCTAATGGAAACACCATATATTTT. This gives the protein CASNRPNGNTIYF. This chain uses TRBV28 with TRBJ1-3, with D uncertain. CDR1 MDHEN and CDR2 SYDVKM come from the germline V gene. V lost 7 bases, J lost 3 bases, and 10 bases lay in between. The CDR3 covers 13 residues.